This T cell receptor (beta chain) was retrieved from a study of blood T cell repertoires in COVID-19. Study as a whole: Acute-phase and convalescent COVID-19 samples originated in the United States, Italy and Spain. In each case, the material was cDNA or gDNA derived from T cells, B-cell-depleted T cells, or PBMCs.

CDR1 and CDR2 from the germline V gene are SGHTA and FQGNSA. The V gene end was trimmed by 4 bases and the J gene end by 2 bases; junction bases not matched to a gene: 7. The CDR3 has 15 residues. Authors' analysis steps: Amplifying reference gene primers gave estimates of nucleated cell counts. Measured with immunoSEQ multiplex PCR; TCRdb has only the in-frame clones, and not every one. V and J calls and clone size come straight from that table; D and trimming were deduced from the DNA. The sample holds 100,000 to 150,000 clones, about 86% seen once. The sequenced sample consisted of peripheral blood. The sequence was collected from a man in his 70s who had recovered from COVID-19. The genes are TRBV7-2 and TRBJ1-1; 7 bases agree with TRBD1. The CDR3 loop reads CASSYGDRRNTEAFF. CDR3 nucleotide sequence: TGTGCCAGCAGCTATGGGGACAGAAGAAACACTGAAGCTTTCTTT.